These 10 T cell receptor beta chains were sequenced from one sample in a study of shared clonotypes between healthy human individuals. CD45RO-negative cells were positively selected for CCR7, leaving out terminally differentiated effector memory CD45RA+ cells. The table came from immunoSEQ multiplex PCR; TCRdb's copy has only in-frame clones and leaves some out. The sample holds nearly 2 million clones; approximately 94% are singletons and the top ten take 1% to 1.5%. The sequenced sample was naive CD8+ T cells sorted from blood. The receptors were sampled from a man aged 18 to 30 in good health.

The chain uses TRBV10-2 and TRBJ2-7; D perhaps matches TRBD1 (5 bases). The CDR3 spans 12 residues. Germline values: CDR1 WSHSY, CDR2 SAAADI. The germline V and J ends were trimmed by 4 bases and 5 bases, with 9 bases remaining between them. The CDR3 is CASSGYRNEQYF. DNA for the CDR3: TGCGCCAGCAGTGGTTACAGGAACGAGCAGTACTTC.

The chain combines TRBV7-3 with TRBJ2-6; D unclear. Between the trimmed V and J ends, which lost 9 bases and 3 bases, there was a span of 15 bases. Germline values: CDR1 SGHTA, CDR2 FQGTGA. The CDR3 extends over 15 amino acids. The CDR3: CARVELRGGANVLTF. The DNA of the CDR3 is TGTGCCAGAGTGGAGCTCCGCGGTGGGGCCAACGTCCTGACTTTC.

The chain is built from TRBV7-9 and TRBJ2-5; D gene ambiguous. The V gene's germline CDR1 is SEHNR and CDR2 FQNEAQ (reference sequence). V lost 5 bases to trimming and J lost 4 bases, with 11 bases between them. CDR3 length: 13 amino acids. CDR3 in DNA: TGTGCCAGCAGCGCCGACATGGGAGAGACCCAGTACTTC. Amino acid sequence: CASSADMGETQYF. Full variable domain (missing parts from reference TRBV7-9 and TRBJ2-5): DTGVSQNPRHKITKRGQNVTFRCDPISEHNRLYWYRQTLGQGPEFLTYFQNEAQLEKSRLLSDRFSAERPKGSFSTLEIQRTEQGDSAMYLCASSADMGETQYFGPGTRLLVL.

V usage is TRBV30 and J usage is TRBJ2-7; D unresolved. The CDR3 spans 13 residues. Trimming removed 0 bases at V and 6 bases at J, with 12 bases between. Germline-derived CDR1 and CDR2 are GTSNPN and SVGIG (reference sequence). CDR3 amino acids: CAWSVDVGAEQYF. CDR3 DNA sequence: TGTGCCTGGAGTGTAGACGTCGGCGCCGAGCAGTACTTC.

The rearrangement joins TRBV5-1 to TRBJ2-1; TRBD1 aligns across 10 bases. The CDR3 has 15 residues. Germline V gene lookup returns CDR1 SGHRS and CDR2 YFSETQ. V shed 3 bases and J 9 bases; nucleotides not matched to a gene: 9. CDR3 DNA sequence: TGCGCCAGCAGCTACCGGACAGGGGGATTGGGTGAGCAGTTCTTC. Residues: CASSYRTGGLGEQFF.

About this clone itself: This specimen includes other DNA sequences encoding the same CDR3. The V call is TRBV30, the J call TRBJ1-4, with unresolved D. This CDR3 spans 12 amino acids. CDR1 and CDR2 (germline): GTSNPN, SVGIG (reference sequence). With 1 base removed from V and 6 bases from J, the gap between germline ends came to 6 bases. DNA of the CDR3: TGTGCCTGGAGTGCACTGGATGAAAAACTGTTTTTT. This encodes CAWSALDEKLFF.

This sequence joins TRBV11-2 and TRBJ1-1; D is unresolved. The CDR3 totals 15 residues. The germline gives CDR1 SGHAT, CDR2 FQNNGV. The V and J ends lost 3 bases and 7 bases respectively, with 18 bases between them. The CDR3 DNA reads TGTGCCAGCAGCTTGTGGGTGGGCAGAACGTATGAAGCTTTCTTT. It is translated as CASSLWVGRTYEAFF.

The genes are TRBV5-5 and TRBJ2-7; D remains ambiguous. This CDR3 has 13 amino acids. The V end was cut by 2 bases, the J end by 3 bases, with 9 bases between. Per the germline V gene, CDR1 is SGHKS and CDR2 is YYEKEE (reference sequence). CDR3 sequence: CASSFQTDYEQYF. CDR3 DNA: TGTGCCAGCAGCTTTCAGACCGACTACGAGCAGTACTTC.

The V and J genes are TRBV9 and TRBJ2-7; TRBD2 agrees at 8 bases. The J segment lost 6 bases and the V segment lost 3 bases, leaving 5 bases of the junction unmatched. From germline, CDR1 is SGDLS and CDR2 YYNGEE. CDR3 length: 13 amino acids. The CDR3 region is CASSAGTSPEQYF. For the CDR3, the DNA is TGTGCCAGCAGCGCCGGGACTAGTCCCGAGCAGTACTTC.

The gene calls are TRBV9 and TRBJ2-7; 9 bases match TRBD2. The CDR3 consists of 14 residues. Looked up from germline, CDR1 is SGDLS and CDR2 is YYNGEE. Losses at the gene ends were 4 bases for V and 11 bases for J; bases not matched to a gene: 13. CDR3 coding DNA: TGTGCCAGCAGCCAGGGGTCTAGCGGGGACGGCGAGTACTTC. Protein: CASSQGSSGDGEYF.